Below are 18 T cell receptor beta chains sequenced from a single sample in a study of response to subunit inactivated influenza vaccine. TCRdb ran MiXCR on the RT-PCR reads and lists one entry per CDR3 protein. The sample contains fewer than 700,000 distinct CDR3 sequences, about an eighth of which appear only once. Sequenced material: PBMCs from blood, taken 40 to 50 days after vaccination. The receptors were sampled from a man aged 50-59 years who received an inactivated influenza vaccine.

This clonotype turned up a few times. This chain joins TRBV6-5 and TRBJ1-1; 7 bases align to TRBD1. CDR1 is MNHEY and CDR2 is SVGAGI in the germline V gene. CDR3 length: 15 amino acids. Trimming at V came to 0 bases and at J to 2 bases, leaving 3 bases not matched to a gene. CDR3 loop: CASSYSGTANTEAFF. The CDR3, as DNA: TGTGCCAGCAGTTACTCCGGGACAGCCAACACTGAAGCTTTCTTT.

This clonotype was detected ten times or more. CDR3 DNA: TGTGCCAGCTCACCGGGCGGGGTCAAAAACATTCAGTACTTC. Protein sequence: CASSPGGVKNIQYF. The chain is built from TRBV18 and TRBJ2-4; TRBD2 is a possible D gene (6 bases). The CDR3 extends over 14 amino acids. The V gene lost 3 bases and the J gene lost 3 bases, with 9 bases spanning the gap. Germline V gene lookup returns CDR1 KGHSH and CDR2 LQKENI.

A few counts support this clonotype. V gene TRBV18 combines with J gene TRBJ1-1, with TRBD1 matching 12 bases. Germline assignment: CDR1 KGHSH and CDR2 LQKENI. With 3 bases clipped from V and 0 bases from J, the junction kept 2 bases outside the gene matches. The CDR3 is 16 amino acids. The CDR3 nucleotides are TGTGCCAGCTCACCGGGACAGGGGGCGATGAACACTGAAGCTTTCTTT. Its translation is CASSPGQGAMNTEAFF.

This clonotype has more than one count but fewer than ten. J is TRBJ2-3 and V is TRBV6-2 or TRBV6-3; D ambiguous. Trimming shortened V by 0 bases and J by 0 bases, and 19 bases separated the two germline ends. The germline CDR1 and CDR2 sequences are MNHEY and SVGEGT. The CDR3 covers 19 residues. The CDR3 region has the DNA TGTGCCAGCAGTTACTCGTTTGAAGTGGACCTACGTAGCACAGATACGCAGTATTTT. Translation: CASSYSFEVDLRSTDTQYF.

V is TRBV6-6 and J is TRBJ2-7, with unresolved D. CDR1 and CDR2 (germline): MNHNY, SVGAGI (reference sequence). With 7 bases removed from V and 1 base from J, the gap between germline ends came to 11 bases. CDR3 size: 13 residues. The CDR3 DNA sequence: TGTGCCAGCATGGTAAGCAGTTCCTACGAGCAGTACTTC. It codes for CASMVSSSYEQYF.

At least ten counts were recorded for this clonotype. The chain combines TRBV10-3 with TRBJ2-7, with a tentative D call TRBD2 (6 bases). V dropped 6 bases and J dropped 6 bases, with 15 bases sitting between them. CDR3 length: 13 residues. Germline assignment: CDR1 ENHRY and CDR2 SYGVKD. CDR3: CAIRRGIIGEQYF. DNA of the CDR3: TGTGCCATCAGGCGGGGTATTATCGGCGAGCAGTACTTC.

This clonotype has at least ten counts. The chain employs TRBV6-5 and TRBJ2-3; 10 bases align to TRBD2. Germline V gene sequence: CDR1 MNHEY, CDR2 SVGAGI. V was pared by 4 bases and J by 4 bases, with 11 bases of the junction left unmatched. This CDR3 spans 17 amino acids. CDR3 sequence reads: CASSSDRAGGPSDTQYF. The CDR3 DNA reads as TGTGCCAGCAGTTCCGATCGAGCGGGGGGGCCATCAGATACGCAGTATTTT.

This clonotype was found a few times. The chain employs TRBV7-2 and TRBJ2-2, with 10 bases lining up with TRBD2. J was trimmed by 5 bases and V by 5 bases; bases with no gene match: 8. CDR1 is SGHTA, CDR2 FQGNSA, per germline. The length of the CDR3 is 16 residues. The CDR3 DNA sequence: TGTGCCAGCAGCACCTCGAGCGGGAGGGTAACCGGGGAGCTGTTTTTT. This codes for CASSTSSGRVTGELFF.

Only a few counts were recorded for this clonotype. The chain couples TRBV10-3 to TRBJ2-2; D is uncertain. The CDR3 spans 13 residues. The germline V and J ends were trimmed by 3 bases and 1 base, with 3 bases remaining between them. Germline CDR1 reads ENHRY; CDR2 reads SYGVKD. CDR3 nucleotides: TGTGCCATCAGTGAACGGAACACCGGGGAGCTGTTTTTT. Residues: CAISERNTGELFF.

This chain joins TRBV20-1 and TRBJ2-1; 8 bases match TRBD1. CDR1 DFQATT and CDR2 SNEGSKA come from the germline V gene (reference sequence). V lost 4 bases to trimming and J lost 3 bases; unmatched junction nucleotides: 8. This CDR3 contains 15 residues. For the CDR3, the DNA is TGCAGTGCTACCTCCAGACAGGGGCACTACAATGAGCAGTTCTTC. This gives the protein CSATSRQGHYNEQFF.

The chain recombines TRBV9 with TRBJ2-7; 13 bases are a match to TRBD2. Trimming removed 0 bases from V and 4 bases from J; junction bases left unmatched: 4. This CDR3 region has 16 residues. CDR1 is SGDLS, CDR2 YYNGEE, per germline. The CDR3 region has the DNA TGTGCCAGCAGCGTAGCCGGGACTAGCGGGATTTACGAGCAGTACTTC. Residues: CASSVAGTSGIYEQYF.

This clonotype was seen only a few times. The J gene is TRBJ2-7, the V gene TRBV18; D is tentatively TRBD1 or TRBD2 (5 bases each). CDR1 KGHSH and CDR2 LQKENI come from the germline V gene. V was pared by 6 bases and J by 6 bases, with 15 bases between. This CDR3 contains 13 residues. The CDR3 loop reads CASSPTGQGEQYF. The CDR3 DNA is TGTGCCAGCTCGCCCACGGGGCAAGGCGAGCAGTACTTC.

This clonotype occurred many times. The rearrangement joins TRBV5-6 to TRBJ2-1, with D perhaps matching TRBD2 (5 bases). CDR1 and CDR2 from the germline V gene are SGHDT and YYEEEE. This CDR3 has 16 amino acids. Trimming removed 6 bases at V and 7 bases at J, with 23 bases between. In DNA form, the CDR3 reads TGTGCCAGCAACACCGGCCGGAGGAGCTTTTGGAATGAGCAGTTCTTC. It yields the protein CASNTGRRSFWNEQFF.

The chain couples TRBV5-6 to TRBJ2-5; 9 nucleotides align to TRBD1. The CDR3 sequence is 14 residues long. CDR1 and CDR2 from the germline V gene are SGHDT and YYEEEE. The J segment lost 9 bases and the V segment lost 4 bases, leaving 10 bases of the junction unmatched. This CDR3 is CASSRGQGLTAQYF. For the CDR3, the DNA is TGTGCCAGCAGCCGAGGACAGGGGCTGACGGCCCAGTACTTC. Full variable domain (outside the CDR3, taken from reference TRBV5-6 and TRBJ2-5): DAGVTQSPTHLIKTRGQQVTLRCSPKSGHDTVSWYQQALGQGPQFIFQYYEEEERQRGNFPDRFSGHQFPNYSSELNVNALLLGDSALYLCASSRGQGLTAQYFGPGTRLLVL.

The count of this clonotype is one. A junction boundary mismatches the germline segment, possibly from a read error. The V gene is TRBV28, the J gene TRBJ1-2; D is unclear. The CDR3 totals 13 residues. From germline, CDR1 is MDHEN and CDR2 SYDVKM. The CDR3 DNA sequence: TGTGCGAGCAGTTTCGGGGTTACCTATGGCTACACCTTC. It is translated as CASSFGVTYGYTF.

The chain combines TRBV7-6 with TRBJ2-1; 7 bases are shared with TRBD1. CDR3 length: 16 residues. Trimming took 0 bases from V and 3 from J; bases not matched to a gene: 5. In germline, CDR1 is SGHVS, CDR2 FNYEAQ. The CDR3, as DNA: TGTGCCAGCAGCTTAGCGACAGGGTATTTCTACAATGAGCAGTTCTTC. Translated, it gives CASSLATGYFYNEQFF. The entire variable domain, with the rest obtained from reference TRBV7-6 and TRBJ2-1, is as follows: GAGVSQSPRYKVTKRGQDVALRCDPISGHVSLYWYRQALGQGPEFLTYFNYEAQQDKSGLPNDRFSAERPEGSISTLTIQRTEQRDSAMYRCASSLATGYFYNEQFFGPGTRLTVL.

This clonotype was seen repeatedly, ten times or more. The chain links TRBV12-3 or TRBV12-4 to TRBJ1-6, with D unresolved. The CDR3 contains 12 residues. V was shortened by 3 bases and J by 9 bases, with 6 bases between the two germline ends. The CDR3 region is CASSLTISPLHF. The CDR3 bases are TGTGCCAGCAGTTTGACTATTTCACCCCTCCACTTT.

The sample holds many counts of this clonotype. The CDR3 DNA sequence: TGTGCCAGCAGCCAGCTGGTTGACAGGTCCCCTCCCCTCATCTTTAGCAATCAGCCCCAGCATTTT. Amino acid sequence: CASSQLVDRSPPLIFSNQPQHF. The gene calls are TRBV3-1 and TRBJ1-5; maybe TRBD1 (6 bases). V was cut by 3 bases and J by 0 bases, with 30 bases left in between. The CDR3 covers 22 residues. Germline assignment: CDR1 LGHDT and CDR2 YNNKEL (reference sequence). Complete variable domain (other parts from reference TRBV3-1 and TRBJ1-5): DTAVSQTPKYLVTQMGNDKSIKCEQNLGHDTMYWYKQDSKKFLKIMFSYNNKELIINETVPNRFSPKSPDKAHLNLHINSLELGDSAVYFCASSQLVDRSPPLIFSNQPQHFGDGTRLSIL.